This TCR beta chain was identified during a study of PD-L1 blockade in urothelial cancer. Study-level information: Blood underwent analysis 3 weeks (second dose) and 6 weeks after treatment began.

Profiling relied on immunoSEQ multiplex PCR, and the TCRdb table lists in-frame clones only, not all of them. The sample holds tens of thousands of clones, 80% to 90% seen once. Sample time point: pretreatment peripheral blood. The starting material was PBMCs, obtained around atezolizumab (anti-PD-L1) treatment. The clonotype originates from a man in his sixties with urothelial cancer.

CDR3 in DNA: TGTGCCAGCAGTCGACCAGGGCCCACTGAAGCTTTCTTT. It yields the protein CASSRPGPTEAFF. The chain couples TRBV6-1 to TRBJ1-1; maybe TRBD1 (5 bases). Germline values: CDR1 MNHNS, CDR2 SASEGT. V lost 5 bases to trimming and J lost 4 bases, with 11 bases between them. The CDR3 has 13 amino acids.